Listed below are T cell receptor beta chains from one sample, sequenced in a study of response to subunit inactivated influenza vaccine. In TCRdb, the RT-PCR reads were re-called with MiXCR into one record per CDR3 protein. The sample consists of 750,000 to 850,000 distinct CDR3 sequences, about a fifth of them appearing once. The sample was PBMCs from blood, taken approximately 5 days after vaccination. The receptors were gathered from a middle-aged man who received an inactivated influenza vaccine. The CDR3 runs from the conserved cysteine through the conserved F or W. The order of the fields is clone size, V gene, CDR3 protein. Size is stated for part of the rows, as once, few or many counts, or as a class when the clone is expanded.

clone_size: -; v_call: TRBV14; cdr3_aa: CASSRVGVNIQYF
clone_size: few; v_call: TRBV20-1; cdr3_aa: CSARWAEFVTEAFF
clone_size: -; v_call: TRBV5-1; cdr3_aa: CASSTGGGQFPGSTEAFF
clone_size: -; v_call: TRBV10-3; cdr3_aa: CAISESSGRALNEQFF
clone_size: -; v_call: TRBV10-3; cdr3_aa: CAISESIGGGYGYTF
clone_size: -; v_call: TRBV12-3/TRBV12-4; cdr3_aa: CASSLGSMGANVLTF
clone_size: -; v_call: TRBV23-1; cdr3_aa: CASSHMGQDDSGANVLTF
clone_size: few; v_call: TRBV21-1; cdr3_aa: CASNRAPGEQYF
clone_size: -; v_call: TRBV9; cdr3_aa: CASSLAGARLDTQYF
clone_size: few; v_call: TRBV10-3; cdr3_aa: CAISESGGAGYEQYF
clone_size: -; v_call: TRBV5-1; cdr3_aa: CASSLGAGALGGETQYF
clone_size: few; v_call: TRBV20-1; cdr3_aa: CSALFGANNQPQHF
clone_size: -; v_call: TRBV19; cdr3_aa: CASSIGVEVNTEAFF
clone_size: few; v_call: TRBV5-1; cdr3_aa: CASSSGSGGIHEQYF
clone_size: -; v_call: TRBV12-3/TRBV12-4; cdr3_aa: CASSLPGPLNTEAFF
clone_size: few; v_call: TRBV29-1; cdr3_aa: CSASTSGGLGEQFF
clone_size: few; v_call: TRBV5-1; cdr3_aa: CASSRVAPDTQYF
clone_size: once; v_call: TRBV11-2; cdr3_aa: CASSSDWTGLTDTQYF
clone_size: -; v_call: TRBV6-5; cdr3_aa: CASSYSKRPTDTQYF
clone_size: -; v_call: TRBV5-6; cdr3_aa: CASRNRVYTDTQYF
clone_size: few; v_call: TRBV24-1; cdr3_aa: CATSDGGTGYNEQFF
clone_size: -; v_call: TRBV18; cdr3_aa: CASSRTSGRDNEQFF
clone_size: few; v_call: TRBV12-3/TRBV12-4; cdr3_aa: CASSFGTLQPQHF
clone_size: many; v_call: TRBV4-2; cdr3_aa: CASSQVMVGYGYTF
clone_size: few; v_call: TRBV5-1; cdr3_aa: CASSAPGQQETQYF
clone_size: few; v_call: TRBV12-3/TRBV12-4; cdr3_aa: CASSFARELFF
clone_size: few; v_call: TRBV3-1; cdr3_aa: CASSQPTSTQYF
clone_size: -; v_call: TRBV12-3/TRBV12-4; cdr3_aa: CASRGQGDKVGNTEAFF
clone_size: few; v_call: TRBV7-2; cdr3_aa: CASSLVKGQAYNEQFF
clone_size: -; v_call: TRBV6-2/TRBV6-3; cdr3_aa: CASSPAGTSYNEQFF
clone_size: -; v_call: TRBV7-3; cdr3_aa: CASSVGQGFLTGELFF
clone_size: few; v_call: TRBV28; cdr3_aa: CASSPVGRQETQYF
clone_size: -; v_call: TRBV6-1; cdr3_aa: CASSLRQGRGTEAFF
clone_size: -; v_call: TRBV5-5; cdr3_aa: CASSLRSTSGTWAFF
clone_size: -; v_call: TRBV6-2/TRBV6-3; cdr3_aa: CASGGGMNTEAFF
clone_size: -; v_call: TRBV29-1; cdr3_aa: CSDRLAGADTQYF
clone_size: few; v_call: TRBV7-2; cdr3_aa: CASSLSVGGTQYF
clone_size: few; v_call: TRBV7-8; cdr3_aa: CASSLGHDGSYGYTF